A single sample gave rise to the 8 T cell receptor beta chains below, sequenced in a study of regulatory T cells in long-lasting Graves disease. Indicated time point: newly diagnosed GD, antithyroid drugs for less than 3 months. There was RNA extracted from PBMCs, and the TCR library was made from it. Library construction for TCR beta used iRepertoire HTBI primers and Arm-PCR of CDR3 regions. TCRdb reanalysed the multiplex PCR reads using MiXCR and keeps one entry per CDR3 protein. This table has some 500,000 distinct CDR3 sequences, roughly 13% appearing once. This sample also appeared in a second study, on T cells in Graves' hyperthyroidism and ophthalmopathy.

The sample here was peripheral blood mononuclear cells (PBMCs), taken at new diagnosis, from a patient treated with antithyroid drugs. These receptors all come from a man aged 25 to 40 with Graves disease.

This clonotype was counted a few times. V is TRBV29-1 and J is TRBJ2-2; D is possibly TRBD2 (5 bases). V dropped 4 bases and J dropped 9 bases, with 12 bases sitting between them. This CDR3 spans 12 amino acids. Germline loops: CDR1 SQVTM, CDR2 ANQGSEA. The CDR3 DNA reads as TGCAGCGTTGGGATGGGGAGCAGGGAGCTGTTTTTT. This translates into CSVGMGSRELFF.

The table lists this clonotype with many counts. The rearrangement uses TRBV20-1 and TRBJ2-3; D is undetermined. CDR1 and CDR2 from the germline V gene are DFQATT and SNEGSKA (reference sequence). This CDR3 comprises 14 residues. Trimming took off 3 bases at V and 4 bases at J, with 14 bases between the two ends. The CDR3 DNA reads as TGCAGTGCTAGTGCGGCTCTTAAACCAGATACGCAGTATTTT. It is translated as CSASAALKPDTQYF.

This clonotype was counted ten times or more. The rearrangement links TRBV12-3 or TRBV12-4 to TRBJ2-4, with a possible D match to TRBD1 (6 bases). The CDR3 contains 12 residues. V shed 5 bases and J shed 10 bases, with 12 bases lying between them. The chain's CDR3 is CASSITGLIQYF. The CDR3 DNA sequence: TGTGCCAGCAGTATTACAGGGCTAATTCAGTACTTC.

This clonotype was observed many times. The V call is TRBV28, the J call TRBJ2-7; D not certain. V lost 3 bases and J lost 0, with 9 bases in between. CDR3 length: 14 amino acids. Germline V gene sequence: CDR1 MDHEN, CDR2 SYDVKM. CDR3 residues: CASSFSGPSYEQYF. CDR3 nucleotides: TGTGCCAGCAGTTTCTCCGGACCCTCCTACGAGCAGTACTTC.

This clonotype was counted ten times or more. The chain couples TRBV6-1 to TRBJ2-7; the match to TRBD1 covers 8 bases. The length of the CDR3 is 14 residues. Germline V gives CDR1 MNHNS, CDR2 SASEGT. J lost 6 bases, V lost 6 bases, and 10 bases had no gene match. In nucleotides, the CDR3 is TGTGCCAGCAGACGCGGGACAGGCCCTCTCGAGCAGTACTTC. It yields the protein CASRRGTGPLEQYF.

This clonotype was seen repeatedly, ten times or more. V and J are TRBV19 and TRBJ1-1; TRBD1 matches at 9 bases. The junction had 5 bases not matched to a gene; V was cut back by 7 bases and J by 2 bases. This CDR3 comprises 14 residues. CDR1 and CDR2 from the germline V gene are LNHDA and SQIVND (reference sequence). The CDR3 DNA is TGTGCCAGTAAACAGGGACAGGGAAACACTGAAGCTTTCTTT. Its protein product is CASKQGQGNTEAFF.

This chain joins TRBV15 and TRBJ2-1; 7 bases are a match to TRBD2. V trimming: 3 bases; J trimming: 6 bases; junction bases outside the gene matches: 14. Looked up from germline, CDR1 is LNHNV and CDR2 is YYDKDF (reference sequence). The CDR3 length is 17 residues. CDR3 in DNA: TGTGCCACCAGCAGCCTTGGGAGGGATTATGAACCCAATGAGCAGTTCTTC. Its translation: CATSSLGRDYEPNEQFF.

This clonotype has a count of ten or more. The rearrangement uses TRBV20-1 and TRBJ2-7; no clear D gene. Germline V gives CDR1 DFQATT, CDR2 SNEGSKA (reference sequence). Between the trimmed V and J ends, which lost 4 bases and 6 bases, there was a span of 7 bases. The CDR3 contains 10 residues. CDR3 region: CSATLPEQYF. As DNA, the CDR3 is TGCAGTGCTACCTTGCCCGAGCAGTACTTC.